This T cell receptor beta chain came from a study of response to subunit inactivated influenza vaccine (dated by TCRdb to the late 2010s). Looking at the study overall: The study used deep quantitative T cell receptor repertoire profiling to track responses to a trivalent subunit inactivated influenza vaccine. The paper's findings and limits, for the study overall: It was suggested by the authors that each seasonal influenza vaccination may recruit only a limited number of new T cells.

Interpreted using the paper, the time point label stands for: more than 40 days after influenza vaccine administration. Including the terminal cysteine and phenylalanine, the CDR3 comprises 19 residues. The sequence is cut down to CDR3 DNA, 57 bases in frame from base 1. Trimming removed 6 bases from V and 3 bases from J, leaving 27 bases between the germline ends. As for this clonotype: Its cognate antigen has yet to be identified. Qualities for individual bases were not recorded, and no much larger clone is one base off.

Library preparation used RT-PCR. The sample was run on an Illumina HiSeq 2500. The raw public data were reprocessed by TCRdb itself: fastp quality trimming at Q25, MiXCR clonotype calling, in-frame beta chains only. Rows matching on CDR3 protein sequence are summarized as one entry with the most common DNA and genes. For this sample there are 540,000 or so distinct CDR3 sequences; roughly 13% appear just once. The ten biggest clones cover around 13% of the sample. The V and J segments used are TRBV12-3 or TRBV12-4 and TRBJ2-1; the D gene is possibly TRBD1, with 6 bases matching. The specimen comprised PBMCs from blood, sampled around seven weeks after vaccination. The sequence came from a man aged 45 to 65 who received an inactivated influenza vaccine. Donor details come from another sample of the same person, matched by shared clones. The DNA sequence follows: TGTGCCAGCAGACCCCCACAGGGTTCGGCTACTACGAACTACAATGAGCAGTTCTTC. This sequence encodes CASRPPQGSATTNYNEQFF.